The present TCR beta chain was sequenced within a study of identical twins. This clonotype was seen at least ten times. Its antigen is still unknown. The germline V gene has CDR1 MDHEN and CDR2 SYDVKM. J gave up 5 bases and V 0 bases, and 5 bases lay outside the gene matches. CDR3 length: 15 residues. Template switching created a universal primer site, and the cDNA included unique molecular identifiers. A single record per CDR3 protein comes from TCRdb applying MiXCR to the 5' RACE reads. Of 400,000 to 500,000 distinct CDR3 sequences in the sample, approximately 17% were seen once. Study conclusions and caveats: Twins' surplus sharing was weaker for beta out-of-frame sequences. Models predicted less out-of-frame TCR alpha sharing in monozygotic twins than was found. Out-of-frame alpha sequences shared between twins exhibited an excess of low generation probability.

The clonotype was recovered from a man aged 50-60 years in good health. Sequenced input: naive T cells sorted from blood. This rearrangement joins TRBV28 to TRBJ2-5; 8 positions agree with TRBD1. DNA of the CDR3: TGTGCCAGCAGTTTATGGGACAGGGAGGAGGAGACCCAGTACTTC. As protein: CASSLWDREEETQYF.